Following are 5 T cell receptor beta chains from one sample sequenced in a study of glioma-infiltrating T cells after dendritic cell vaccination (dated by TCRdb to about 2016). The method behind the library was the immunoSEQ multiplex PCR assay. The table was pulled from immuneACCESS by TCRdb, which kept in-frame rearrangements only. Such tables lose some clones; where checked, under half of the loss comes from unresolved V genes, and the rest has no known cause. This sample gives about 32,000 clones in total; roughly nine tenths of them show up just once. Under 2.5% of the sample comes from the top ten. Sample: blood, taken before dendritic cell vaccination. The receptor set was obtained from a human donor with glioblastoma.

This chain joins TRBV5-5 and TRBJ2-5, with 8 nucleotides matching TRBD2. The V segment lost 0 bases and the J segment 5 bases; nucleotides outside the gene matches: 9. This CDR3 spans 16 amino acids. Per the germline V gene, CDR1 is SGHKS and CDR2 is YYEKEE (reference sequence). The CDR3 is CASSLGGTGGRETQYF. CDR3 DNA: TGTGCCAGCAGCTTGGGGGGCACGGGGGGGCGGGAGACCCAGTACTTC.

This clone appeared a few times. The rearrangement joins TRBV19 to TRBJ2-1, with D perhaps matching TRBD2 (6 bases). Germline V gene lookup returns CDR1 LNHDA and CDR2 SQIVND (reference sequence). V lost 8 bases and J 2 bases, leaving 13 bases between the germline ends. This CDR3 comprises 14 residues. DNA for the CDR3: TGTGCCAGTTCAGGCACGGGGGCCTACAATGAGCAGTTCTTC. Translated: CASSGTGAYNEQFF.

This clone was recorded once. The chain recombines TRBV29-1 with TRBJ1-1, with a possible D match to TRBD1 (6 bases). The germline gives CDR1 SQVTM, CDR2 ANQGSEA. Deletions cut 5 bases from V and 3 bases from J, with 13 bases between. This CDR3 has 13 residues. The CDR3 bases are TGCAGCGTTTCCGGGACACTCTACACTGAAGCTTTCTTT. Amino acid sequence: CSVSGTLYTEAFF.

This chain links TRBV7-2 with TRBJ2-7; TRBD2 matches 8 bases. Trimming removed 8 bases from V and 3 bases from J; junction bases left unmatched: 9. The CDR3 consists of 14 residues. The germline V gene has CDR1 SGHTA and CDR2 FQGNSA. CDR3 sequence: CASQAQRGFYEQYF. CDR3 DNA: TGTGCCAGCCAAGCGCAGCGGGGGTTCTACGAGCAGTACTTC.

The V and J genes are TRBV4-1 and TRBJ1-2, with D possibly TRBD1 on 5 matching bases. The CDR3 has 13 residues. Germline CDR1 is MGHRA and CDR2 is YSYEKL. Trimming cost V 8 bases and J 4 bases, with 14 bases left between them. The DNA of the CDR3 is TGCGCCAGCCGGGGGTGGCCAGGCTATGGCTACACCTTC. Its translation is CASRGWPGYGYTF.